This passage covers 20 T cell receptor beta chains from one sample sequenced in a study of PD-L1 blockade in urothelial cancer. Method: immunoSEQ multiplex PCR; TCRdb's copy keeps in-frame clones and lacks some. Of 80,000 to 130,000 clones in the sample, about 91% were seen once. The sample was PBMCs, taken around atezolizumab (anti-PD-L1) treatment. Receptor source: an elderly woman with urothelial cancer.

The chain is built from TRBV9 and TRBJ2-2; TRBD1 agrees at 9 bases. The germline V gene encodes CDR1 SGDLS and CDR2 YYNGEE. The CDR3 runs to 15 residues. J was trimmed by 4 bases and V by 5 bases; bases with no gene match: 6. CDR3 DNA sequence: TGTGCCAGCAGGGTGGGGACAGGGACCACCGGGGAGCTGTTTTTT. Amino acid sequence: CASRVGTGTTGELFF.

The chain combines TRBV10-3 with TRBJ2-3; possible D gene TRBD2, 5 bases. The germline V and J ends were trimmed by 4 bases and 2 bases, with 13 bases remaining between them. The CDR3 totals 15 residues. Germline-derived CDR1 and CDR2 are ENHRY and SYGVKD. The CDR3 here is CAISVFGINTDTQYF. The CDR3 DNA reads as TGTGCCATCAGTGTCTTCGGGATTAACACAGATACGCAGTATTTT.

CDR3: CASSLLAEDTQYF. DNA for the CDR3: TGTGCCAGCAGCTTGCTAGCAGAAGATACGCAGTATTTT. This chain connects TRBV7-9 to TRBJ2-3, with TRBD2 as a possible D gene (5 bases). The CDR3 spans 13 residues. The V end was cut by 3 bases, the J end by 5 bases, with 9 bases between. The germline V gene encodes CDR1 SEHNR and CDR2 FQNEAQ (reference sequence).

The J gene is TRBJ1-2, the V gene TRBV27; no clear D gene. CDR3 size: 13 residues. Germline CDR1 is MNHEY and CDR2 is SMNVEV (reference sequence). Trimming took 3 bases from V and 8 from J, leaving 13 bases between them. CDR3 coding DNA: TGTGCCAGCAGTTTCAGGCCCGACGAGGGCTACACCTTC. Its protein product is CASSFRPDEGYTF.

The rearrangement joins TRBV30 to TRBJ1-2; 7 nucleotides line up with TRBD1. Per the germline V gene, CDR1 is GTSNPN and CDR2 is SVGIG (reference sequence). This CDR3 spans 15 amino acids. The V and J ends lost 4 bases and 4 bases, in that order; junction bases with no gene match: 12. The CDR3 sequence: CAWKTLRTGSYGYTF. CDR3 sequence (DNA): TGTGCCTGGAAGACCCTCCGGACAGGAAGCTATGGCTACACCTTC.

The chain combines TRBV19 with TRBJ1-1; TRBD1 might be the D (6 bases). V lost 3 bases and J lost 6, with 14 bases in between. The CDR3 length is 14 residues. Germline CDR1 and CDR2: LNHDA and SQIVND (reference sequence). The CDR3 DNA reads TGTGCCAGTAGTATGGGCAGGGGAAACTCTGAAGCTTTCTTT. It codes for CASSMGRGNSEAFF.

The gene calls are TRBV11-3 and TRBJ1-1, with a possible D match to TRBD1 (5 bases). The CDR3 is made up of 14 amino acids. Trimming shortened V by 5 bases and J by 0 bases, and 10 bases separated the two germline ends. Per germline, CDR1 SGHNT and CDR2 YENEEA. For the CDR3, the DNA is TGTGCCAGCAGCCGCGACAGTATGAACACTGAAGCTTTCTTT. This sequence encodes CASSRDSMNTEAFF.

This clone was recorded only once. The genes are TRBV27 and TRBJ2-4, with 7 bases fitting TRBD1. The J segment lost 4 bases and the V segment lost 5 bases, leaving 8 bases of the junction unmatched. The germline V gene encodes CDR1 MNHEY and CDR2 SMNVEV (reference sequence). The CDR3 is 15 residues long. The CDR3 loop is CASSTTGISKNIQYF. The CDR3 nucleotides are TGTGCCAGCAGTACGACAGGGATTAGTAAAAACATTCAGTACTTC.

The chain carries TRBV2 and TRBJ1-2; no firm D call. Trimming took off 2 bases at V and 4 bases at J, with 8 bases between the two ends. CDR1 is SNHLY, CDR2 FYNNEI, per germline. This CDR3 contains 13 residues. In DNA, the CDR3 is TGTGCCAGCAGTGAACCCCGCGGCTATGGCTACACCTTC. Protein sequence: CASSEPRGYGYTF.

This chain uses TRBV7-6 with TRBJ2-7; the match to TRBD2 covers 9 bases. Germline V gene sequence: CDR1 SGHVS, CDR2 FNYEAQ. The V and J ends lost 4 bases and 0 bases, in that order; junction bases with no gene match: 1. The CDR3 contains 14 residues. Here the CDR3 DNA reads TGTGCCAGCAGCTCGACTAGCGGCTCCTACGAGCAGTACTTC. It is translated as CASSSTSGSYEQYF.

The rearrangement uses TRBV30 and TRBJ2-3; 8 nucleotides align to TRBD1. In germline, CDR1 is GTSNPN, CDR2 SVGIG (reference sequence). Germline trimming cut 4 bases from V and 4 bases from J; bases unmatched to any gene: 10. The CDR3 spans 15 residues. The chain's CDR3 is CAWNLVNRGADTQYF. CDR3 nucleotide sequence: TGTGCCTGGAACCTTGTAAACAGGGGGGCAGATACGCAGTATTTT.

The V and J genes are TRBV2 and TRBJ1-2, with TRBD1 as a possible D gene (5 bases). Between the trimmed V and J ends, which lost 5 bases and 5 bases, there was a span of 12 bases. Germline values: CDR1 SNHLY, CDR2 FYNNEI. This CDR3 is 13 amino acids long. The CDR3 here is CASSWGEGYGYTF. CDR3 DNA sequence: TGTGCCAGCAGTTGGGGGGAGGGGTATGGCTACACCTTC. The whole variable domain, remainder taken from reference TRBV2 and TRBJ1-2, is EPEVTQTPSHQVTQMGQEVILRCVPISNHLYFYWYRQILGQKVEFLVSFYNNEISEKSEIFDDQFSVERPDGSNFTLKIRSTKLEDSAMYFCASSWGEGYGYTFGSGTRLTVV.

This clone was recorded only once. The chain combines TRBV28 with TRBJ2-6; the match to TRBD1 covers 7 bases. Germline V gene sequence: CDR1 MDHEN, CDR2 SYDVKM. The J segment lost 2 bases and the V segment lost 6 bases, leaving 10 bases of the junction unmatched. The CDR3 is made up of 17 amino acids. DNA for the CDR3: TGTGCCAGCAGCTCACTGGGCCAGGGGGCTGGGGCCAACGTCCTGACTTTC. It codes for CASSSLGQGAGANVLTF.

This clone has only a few counts. This chain uses TRBV6-5 with TRBJ1-3; a possible D gene is TRBD1 (6 bases). In germline, CDR1 is MNHEY, CDR2 SVGAGI. Trimming cost V 5 bases and J 4 bases, with 15 bases left between them. The CDR3 is 15 amino acids. CDR3 DNA: TGTGCCAGCAGTCCGACCGGACAGTGGGGAAACACCATATATTTT. This encodes CASSPTGQWGNTIYF.

The rearrangement joins TRBV2 to TRBJ1-2; TRBD1 might be the D (6 bases). The CDR3 length is 14 residues. Germline V gene lookup returns CDR1 SNHLY and CDR2 FYNNEI. Trimming stripped 4 bases from V and 3 bases from J, with 12 bases between. Here the CDR3 DNA reads TGTGCCAGCAGTGGGACGGGGACATACTATGGCTACACCTTC. This encodes CASSGTGTYYGYTF.

The chain has TRBV6-5 and TRBJ2-3; no firm D call. The CDR3 length is 12 residues. V lost 5 bases, J lost 3 bases, and 6 bases lay in between. From germline, CDR1 is MNHEY and CDR2 SVGAGI. This CDR3 reads CASSPNTDTQYF. DNA for the CDR3: TGTGCCAGCAGTCCAAATACAGATACGCAGTATTTT.

The gene calls are TRBV28 and TRBJ1-5; maybe TRBD1 (6 bases). Per the germline V gene, CDR1 is MDHEN and CDR2 is SYDVKM. CDR3 size: 14 residues. Trimming took 3 bases from V and 5 from J, leaving 11 bases between them. For the CDR3, the DNA is TGTGCCAGCAGTTTTCAGGGGCTATATCAGCCCCAGCATTTT. It is translated as CASSFQGLYQPQHF.

The rearrangement links TRBV9 to TRBJ2-1; the match to TRBD2 covers 7 bases. Germline V gene sequence: CDR1 SGDLS, CDR2 YYNGEE. The CDR3 has 14 residues. Germline trimming cut 2 bases from V and 6 bases from J; bases unmatched to any gene: 5. The DNA of the CDR3 is TGTGCCAGCAGCGTGGAGGGACTAACCAATGAGCAGTTCTTC. Its protein is CASSVEGLTNEQFF.

The chain's CDR3 is CAISVGDRDYEQYF. CDR3 coding DNA: TGTGCCATCAGTGTAGGGGACAGGGACTACGAGCAGTACTTC. The chain carries TRBV10-3 and TRBJ2-7; 9 positions agree with TRBD1. The CDR3 is 14 amino acids. V lost 4 bases to trimming and J lost 3 bases; unmatched junction nucleotides: 4. CDR1 and CDR2 from the germline V gene are ENHRY and SYGVKD.

The rearrangement uses TRBV19 and TRBJ2-1; a possible D gene is TRBD1 (5 bases). This CDR3 has 17 residues. The V gene lost 3 bases and the J gene lost 0 bases, with 15 bases spanning the gap. The germline V gene has CDR1 LNHDA and CDR2 SQIVND (reference sequence). The CDR3 spells CASSIGPTGSSYNEQFF. In nucleotides, the CDR3 is TGTGCCAGTAGTATTGGCCCCACAGGAAGCTCCTACAATGAGCAGTTCTTC.